A single sample is the source of the 20 T cell receptor beta chains below, sequenced in a study of radiotherapy plus CTLA-4 blockade in lung cancer. Libraries were prepared by immunoSEQ multiplex PCR; TCRdb keeps only in-frame clonotypes and omits some of them. The table has 40,000 to 60,000 clones, 75% to 90% seen once. The source material was peripheral blood, sampled from a patient treated with radiotherapy plus ipilimumab. The receptor source for this set is a human donor with non-small cell lung cancer that progressed on radiotherapy plus ipilimumab. Some clones in this sample may be carry-over from other donors' samples.

J is TRBJ2-7 and V is TRBV19; 12 bases agree with TRBD2. The V and J ends lost 5 bases and 4 bases, in that order; junction bases with no gene match: 3. Germline CDR1 and CDR2: LNHDA and SQIVND (reference sequence). This CDR3 has 14 residues. The CDR3 region has the DNA TGTGCCAGTAGTCGCGGACTAGCGGGGTACGAGCAGTACTTC. Its protein is CASSRGLAGYEQYF.

The J gene is TRBJ2-6, the V gene TRBV6-4; TRBD2 is a possible D gene (5 bases). Germline V lookup: CDR1 MRHNA, CDR2 SNTAGT. The V gene lost 0 bases and the J gene lost 1 base, with 7 bases spanning the gap. The CDR3 covers 16 residues. The CDR3 coding sequence is TGTGCCAGCAGTGACTCCCGAGGGTCTGGGGCCAACGTCCTGACTTTC. As protein: CASSDSRGSGANVLTF.

This clone showed up just once. This chain connects TRBV4-2 to TRBJ2-4; 7 bases align to TRBD2. The trim removed 1 base at V and 0 bases at J, leaving 3 bases unmatched. In germline, CDR1 is LGHNA, CDR2 YNFKEQ. The CDR3 loop spans 16 amino acids. The CDR3 DNA is TGTGCCAGCAGCCAAGCTAGCGGACTAGCCAAAAACATTCAGTACTTC. This encodes CASSQASGLAKNIQYF.

The chain links TRBV5-1 to TRBJ2-1; TRBD1 agrees at 12 bases. Germline V gene sequence: CDR1 SGHRS, CDR2 YFSETQ. With 4 bases clipped from V and 6 bases from J, the junction kept 14 bases outside the gene matches. The CDR3 totals 18 residues. CDR3 DNA sequence: TGCGCCAGCAGCCGATGGGACAGGGGGCTACCACGCATCAATGAGCAGTTCTTC. Its translation: CASSRWDRGLPRINEQFF.

The gene calls are TRBV4-2 and TRBJ1-3, with no clear D. The germline gives CDR1 LGHNA, CDR2 YNFKEQ. Trimming shortened V by 4 bases and J by 4 bases, and 20 bases separated the two germline ends. CDR3 length equals 17 residues. In DNA, the CDR3 is TGTGCCAGCAGCCCCCCACAGACTGGGAGGATAGGAAACACCATATATTTT. As protein: CASSPPQTGRIGNTIYF.

The gene calls are TRBV6-1 and TRBJ1-5, with 10 bases matching TRBD1. Germline assignment: CDR1 MNHNS and CDR2 SASEGT. Losses at the gene ends were 4 bases for V and 6 bases for J; bases not matched to a gene: 3. The CDR3 has 14 amino acids. CDR3 loop: CASSATGGGQPQHF. CDR3 nucleotides: TGTGCCAGCAGTGCGACAGGGGGCGGTCAGCCCCAGCATTTT.

The CDR3 DNA reads TGCGCCAGCAGCTCATTTACTAGCGCCTACAATGAGCAGTTCTTC. This encodes CASSSFTSAYNEQFF. This chain uses TRBV5-1 with TRBJ2-1; 7 positions match TRBD2. In germline, CDR1 is SGHRS, CDR2 YFSETQ. J was trimmed by 2 bases and V by 3 bases; bases with no gene match: 5. The CDR3 is 15 amino acids.

The chain employs TRBV21-1 and TRBJ1-5; TRBD1, the table's D call, was not compared with the DNA. TRBV21-1 is termed a pseudogene. The CDR3 has 16 amino acids. CDR3 region: CASSKVVIRGDQPQHF. Written as DNA, the CDR3 is TGTGCCAGCAGCAAAGTCGTGATCAGGGGGGATCAGCCCCAGCATTTT.

This clone was seen once. The rearrangement joins TRBV19 to TRBJ1-1; unclear D gene. Looked up from germline, CDR1 is LNHDA and CDR2 is SQIVND (reference sequence). Trimming cost V 2 bases and J 1 base, with 14 bases left between them. The CDR3 spans 16 residues. The CDR3: CASSIMGSPTNTEAFF. The CDR3 DNA follows: TGTGCCAGTAGTATAATGGGCTCCCCCACGAACACTGAAGCTTTCTTT.

This clone has only one observation. V is TRBV7-2 and J is TRBJ1-5; 7 positions match TRBD1. The CDR3 sequence is 15 residues long. Losses at the gene ends were 2 bases for V and 2 bases for J; bases not matched to a gene: 3. Germline V gene sequence: CDR1 SGHTA, CDR2 FQGNSA. The CDR3 region has the DNA TGTGCCAGCAGCTTAAAGGGACAGCGCAATCAGCCCCAGCATTTT. It specifies CASSLKGQRNQPQHF. Full variable domain (rest looked up from reference TRBV7-2 and TRBJ1-5): GAGVSQSPSNKVTEKGKDVELRCDPISGHTALYWYRQSLGQGLEFLIYFQGNSAPDKSGLPSDRFSAERTGGSVSTLTIQRTQQEDSAVYLCASSLKGQRNQPQHFGDGTRLSIL.

This clone was detected once. The chain carries TRBV10-3 and TRBJ2-2; the match to TRBD1 covers 7 bases. This CDR3 contains 14 residues. Germline V CDR1 and CDR2: ENHRY, SYGVKD. J gave up 2 bases and V 8 bases, and 5 bases lay outside the gene matches. In DNA, the CDR3 is TGTGCCATCGAAACAGGGGCAAACACCGGGGAGCTGTTTTTT. Its translation is CAIETGANTGELFF.

V and J are TRBV9 and TRBJ2-6, with 7 positions matching TRBD1. Germline V gene sequence: CDR1 SGDLS, CDR2 YYNGEE. This CDR3 is built from 17 residues. Germline trimming cut 4 bases from V and 2 bases from J; bases unmatched to any gene: 9. This CDR3 reads CASSPGTQGAGANVLTF. DNA of the CDR3: TGTGCCAGCAGCCCCGGGACCCAGGGGGCTGGGGCCAACGTCCTGACTTTC.

The rearrangement joins TRBV28 to TRBJ1-5; D is unclear. The V gene lost 4 bases and the J gene lost 3 bases, with 7 bases spanning the gap. CDR3 length equals 13 residues. Germline values: CDR1 MDHEN, CDR2 SYDVKM. The CDR3 coding sequence is TGTGCCAGCAGTTCGGTAGTCAATCAGCCCCAGCATTTT. Its protein is CASSSVVNQPQHF.

The count of this clone is one. The rearrangement joins TRBV5-6 to TRBJ2-1; a weak D match, TRBD1 (5 bases). The CDR3 length is 18 residues. Deletions cut 0 bases from V and 1 base from J, with 17 bases between. The germline gives CDR1 SGHDT, CDR2 YYEEEE. For the CDR3, the DNA is TGTGCCAGCAGCTTGGGGCAGGGTACTTCAATTTCCTACAATGAGCAGTTCTTC. This translates into CASSLGQGTSISYNEQFF.

The chain couples TRBV6-4 to TRBJ2-2, with D possibly being TRBD2 (5 bases). The length of the CDR3 is 15 residues. The germline CDR1 and CDR2 sequences are MRHNA and SNTAGT. V lost 6 bases and J 5 bases, leaving 16 bases between the germline ends. This CDR3 reads CASRDSPRGTGELFF. CDR3 DNA: TGTGCCAGCAGGGATAGCCCCCGAGGGACCGGGGAGCTGTTTTTT.

V and J are TRBV9 and TRBJ2-3; 8 nucleotides align to TRBD2. Germline trimming cut 4 bases from V and 2 bases from J; bases unmatched to any gene: 9. The CDR3 consists of 16 residues. Per the germline V gene, CDR1 is SGDLS and CDR2 is YYNGEE. This CDR3 reads CASSPIAGPITDTQYF. Written as DNA, the CDR3 is TGTGCCAGCAGCCCCATAGCGGGACCCATCACAGATACGCAGTATTTT.

This sequence joins TRBV6-5 and TRBJ1-6, with TRBD1 matching 7 bases. The CDR3 sequence is 14 residues long. J gave up 6 bases and V 7 bases, and 6 bases lay outside the gene matches. Per the germline V gene, CDR1 is MNHEY and CDR2 is SVGAGI. The CDR3 DNA reads TGTGCCAGCAAAGGGGGCGTCGCTAATTCACCCCTCCACTTT. As protein: CASKGGVANSPLHF.

The chain is built from TRBV5-1 and TRBJ2-7; D possibly corresponds to TRBD1 (7 bases). The CDR3 contains 12 residues. Germline assignment: CDR1 SGHRS and CDR2 YFSETQ. V was pared by 4 bases and J by 7 bases, with 12 bases between. CDR3 protein: CASSQPGGEQYF. The CDR3 nucleotides read TGCGCCAGCAGCCAGCCAGGGGGGGAGCAGTACTTC.

In regard to this clone: The sample carries other DNA sequences with the same CDR3. V gene TRBV15 combines with J gene TRBJ2-7, with D perhaps TRBD2 (5 bases). The CDR3 totals 15 residues. V lost 1 base to trimming and J lost 4 bases, with 14 bases between them. Germline V gene lookup returns CDR1 LNHNV and CDR2 YYDKDF (reference sequence). Here the CDR3 reads CATSRVAGNVYEQYF. CDR3 nucleotide sequence: TGTGCCACCAGCAGAGTAGCCGGGAATGTTTACGAGCAGTACTTC. Based on the CDR3 plus reference TRBV15 and TRBJ2-7, the full variable domain is DAMVIQNPRYQVTQFGKPVTLSCSQTLNHNVMYWYQQKSSQAPKLLFHYYDKDFNNEADTPDNFQSRRPNTSFCFLDIRSPGLGDTAMYLCATSRVAGNVYEQYFGPGTRLTVT.

The chain combines TRBV5-1 with TRBJ2-1, with 10 bases lining up with TRBD2. Trimming cost V 4 bases and J 7 bases; bases outside gene matches: 11. The CDR3 is made up of 16 amino acids. Germline assignment: CDR1 SGHRS and CDR2 YFSETQ. CDR3 nucleotides: TGCGCCAGCAGCCCACTTGTAGCGGGGGGTAATAATGAGCAGTTCTTC. Its translation: CASSPLVAGGNNEQFF.